This T cell receptor (beta chain) was found in a study of PD-L1 blockade in urothelial cancer. Study information: The researchers analyzed blood 3 weeks (second dose) and 6 weeks after treatment start. General study points: Below-median pretreatment blood TCR clonality was associated with improved progression-free and overall survival.

This clone was counted a single time. Its antigen is undetermined. A spike-in of synthetic TCR analog templates was added to each PCR. The table came from immunoSEQ multiplex PCR; TCRdb's copy has only in-frame clones and leaves some out. Of approximately 90,000 clones in the sample, nearly 90% were seen once. Trimming took off 2 bases at V and 1 base at J, with 8 bases between the two ends. CDR1 is SGHTA and CDR2 is FQGNSA in the germline V gene. This CDR3 has 14 amino acids. Time point reported: pretreatment peripheral blood. Sequences were derived from PBMCs, sampled around atezolizumab (anti-PD-L1) treatment. The chain employs TRBV7-2 and TRBJ1-1; no clear D gene. This sequence originates from a man aged 60-69 years with urothelial cancer. In nucleotides, the CDR3 is TGTGCCAGCAGCTTATCTACAGCGAACACTGAAGCTTTCTTT. It yields the protein CASSLSTANTEAFF.